This TCR beta chain was obtained from a study of blood T cell repertoires in COVID-19. This CDR3 has 15 residues. The trim removed 3 bases at V and 6 bases at J, leaving 7 bases unmatched. Germline lookup yields CDR1 LNHDA and CDR2 SQIVND (reference sequence). Study members were between 18 and 89 years old and lived in 24 US regions. TCRdb's copy holds only in-frame clones and misses some; the assay was immunoSEQ multiplex PCR. Of under 400,000 clones in the sample, approximately 86% were seen once. The sequence was obtained from a woman aged 35 to 49 with acute COVID-19. Source material: PBMCs or T cells enriched from blood (not recorded which). The chain links TRBV19 to TRBJ2-4, with 8 bases fitting TRBD1. CDR3 DNA: TGTGCCAGTAGTATCACGGACAGGGACTTAAACATTCAGTACTTC. It is translated as CASSITDRDLNIQYF.